A single TCR beta chain is shown here with its context. What it binds is unknown. Germline CDR1 is PRHDT and CDR2 is FYEKMQ (reference sequence). V dropped 3 bases and J dropped 5; count of bases not matched to a gene: 6. CDR3 length equals 17 residues. This record belongs to a study of Graves' ophthalmopathy and Graves' hyperthyroidism. Overall study context: Samples of peripheral blood were obtained at initial diagnosis, prior to treatment of any kind. General study results and limits: Most thyroid clonotypes expanded beyond 0.001 frequency were also found in blood.

RNA served as the template for amplifying TCR beta CDR3 regions. A first-round RT-PCR used HTBI primers, followed by a second-round multiplex PCR. TCRdb called the multiplex PCR reads again in MiXCR, with one record for every CDR3 protein. The sample includes approximately 700,000 distinct CDR3 sequences, under 50% of them seen just once. In donors with ophthalmopathy, activity was moderate-to-severe, with CAS ≥3, NOSPECS ≥4 and duration under 3 months. The TCR was taken from an adult man with Graves' ophthalmopathy. The source material was peripheral blood. The rearrangement joins TRBV13 to TRBJ2-5; 16 bases align to TRBD2. As DNA, the CDR3 is TGTGCCAGCAGCTTGGGACTAGCGGGAGGGCCTAGGGAGACCCAGTACTTC. Translated: CASSLGLAGGPRETQYF.